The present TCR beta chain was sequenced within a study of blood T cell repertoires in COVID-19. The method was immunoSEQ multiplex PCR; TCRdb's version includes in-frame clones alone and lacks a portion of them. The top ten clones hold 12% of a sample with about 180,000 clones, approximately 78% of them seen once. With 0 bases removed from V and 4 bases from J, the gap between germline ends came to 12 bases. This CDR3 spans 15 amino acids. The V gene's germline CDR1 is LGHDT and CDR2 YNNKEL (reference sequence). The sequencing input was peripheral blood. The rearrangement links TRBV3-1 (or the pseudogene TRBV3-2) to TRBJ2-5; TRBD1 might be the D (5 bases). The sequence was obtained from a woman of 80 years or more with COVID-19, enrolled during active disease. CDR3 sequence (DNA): TGTGCCAGCAGCCAAGACCAGGGTATAGGAGAGACCCAGTACTTC. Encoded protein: CASSQDQGIGETQYF.